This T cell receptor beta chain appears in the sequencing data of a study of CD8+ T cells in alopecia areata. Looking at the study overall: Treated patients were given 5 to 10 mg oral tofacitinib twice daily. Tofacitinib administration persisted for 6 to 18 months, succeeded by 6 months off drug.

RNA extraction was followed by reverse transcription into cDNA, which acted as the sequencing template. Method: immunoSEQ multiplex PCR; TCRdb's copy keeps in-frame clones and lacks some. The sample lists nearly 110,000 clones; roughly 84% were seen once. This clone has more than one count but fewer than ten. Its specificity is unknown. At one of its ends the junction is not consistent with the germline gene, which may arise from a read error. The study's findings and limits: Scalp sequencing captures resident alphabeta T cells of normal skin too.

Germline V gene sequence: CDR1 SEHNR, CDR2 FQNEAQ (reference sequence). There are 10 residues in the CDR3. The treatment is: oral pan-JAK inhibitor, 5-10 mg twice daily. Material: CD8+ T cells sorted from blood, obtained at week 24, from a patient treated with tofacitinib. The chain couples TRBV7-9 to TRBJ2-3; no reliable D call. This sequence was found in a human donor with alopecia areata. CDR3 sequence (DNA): TGTGCCAGCAGTTCTATCGACTTGGGTTTT. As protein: CASSSIDLGF. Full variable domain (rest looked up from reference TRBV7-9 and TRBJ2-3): DTGVSQNPRHKITKRGQNVTFRCDPISEHNRLYWYRQTLGQGPEFLTYFQNEAQLEKSRLLSDRFSAERPKGSFSTLEIQRTEQGDSAMYLCASSSIDLGFGPGTRLTVL.